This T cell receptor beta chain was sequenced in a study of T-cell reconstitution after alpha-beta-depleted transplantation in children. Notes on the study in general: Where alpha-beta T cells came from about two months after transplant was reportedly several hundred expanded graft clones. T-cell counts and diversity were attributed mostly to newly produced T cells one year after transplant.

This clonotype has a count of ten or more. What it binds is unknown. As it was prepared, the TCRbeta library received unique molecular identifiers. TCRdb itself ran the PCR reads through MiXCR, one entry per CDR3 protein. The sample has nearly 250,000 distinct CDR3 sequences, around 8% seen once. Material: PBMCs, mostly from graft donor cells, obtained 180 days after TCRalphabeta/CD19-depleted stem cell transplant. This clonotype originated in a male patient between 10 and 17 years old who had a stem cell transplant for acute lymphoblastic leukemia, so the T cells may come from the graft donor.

CDR3 region: CSAEGWGRGTEAFF. The CDR3 nucleotides read TGCAGCGCCGAAGGGTGGGGGCGAGGCACTGAAGCTTTCTTT. This chain uses TRBV29-1 with TRBJ1-1; D is perhaps TRBD1 (6 bases). CDR1 and CDR2 from the germline V gene are SQVTM and ANQGSEA. V lost 7 bases and J 4 bases, leaving 19 bases between the germline ends. The CDR3 sequence is 14 residues long.